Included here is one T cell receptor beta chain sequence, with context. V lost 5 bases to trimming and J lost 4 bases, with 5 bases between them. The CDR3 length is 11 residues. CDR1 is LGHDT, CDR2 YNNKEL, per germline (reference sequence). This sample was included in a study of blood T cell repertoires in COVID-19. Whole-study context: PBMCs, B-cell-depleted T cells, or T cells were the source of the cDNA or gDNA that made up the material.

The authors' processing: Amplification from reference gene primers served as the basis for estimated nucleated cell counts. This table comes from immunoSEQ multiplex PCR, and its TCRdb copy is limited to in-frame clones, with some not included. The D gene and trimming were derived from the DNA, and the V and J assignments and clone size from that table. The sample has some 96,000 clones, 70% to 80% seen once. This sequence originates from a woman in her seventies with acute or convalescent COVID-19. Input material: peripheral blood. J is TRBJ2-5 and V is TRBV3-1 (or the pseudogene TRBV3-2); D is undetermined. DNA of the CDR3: TGTGCCAGCAGCACTGGAGAGACCCAGTACTTC. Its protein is CASSTGETQYF.